This TCR beta chain emerged from a study of tumor-infiltrating lymphocytes in oesophageal squamous cell carcinoma. TCRdb independently ran MiXCR on the PCR reads; one entry per CDR3 protein. The table has 9,500 to 15,000 distinct CDR3 sequences, 50% to 60% seen once. The CDR3 is made up of 17 amino acids. CDR1 is MDHEN, CDR2 SYDVKM, per germline. Trimming pared 2 bases from V and 0 bases from J, leaving 15 bases between. This clonotype was observed a handful of times. The chain has TRBV28 and TRBJ2-3, with D perhaps TRBD1 or TRBD2 (5 bases each). Input material: esophageal tumor tissue. This receptor was identified in a female donor with esophageal squamous cell carcinoma. The CDR3 region is CASSLIQVRTSTDTQYF. The DNA for the CDR3 is TGTGCCAGCAGTTTAATACAGGTTAGGACTAGCACAGATACGCAGTATTTT.